This entry lists 5 T cell receptor beta chains sequenced from one sample in a study of T cell repertoires in cytomegalovirus infection. Their specific antigens are unknown. TCRdb independently ran MiXCR on the reads; one entry per CDR3 protein. The data hold some 110,000 distinct CDR3 sequences, with about a tenth observed a single time. The specimen sequenced was PBMCs, sequenced either directly or after in vitro stimulation (not recorded which). Receptors originate from a human donor in good health (CMV status not recorded). Some clones in this sample may be carry-over from other donors' samples.

The rearrangement joins TRBV10-3 to TRBJ2-2; either TRBD1 or TRBD2 may fit D (5 bases each). Deletions cut 8 bases from V and 4 bases from J, with 17 bases between. Germline CDR1 and CDR2: ENHRY and SYGVKD. CDR3 length: 15 residues. CDR3 sequence reads: CAIGTVIGGTGELFF. DNA for the CDR3: TGTGCCATCGGGACGGTCATTGGGGGCACCGGGGAGCTGTTTTTT.

This clonotype turned up a few times. The rearrangement links TRBV15 to TRBJ2-5, with TRBD2 matching over 7 bases. The ends lost 1 base at V and 1 base at J; junction bases unmatched: 6. The CDR3 sequence is 16 residues long. Germline lookup yields CDR1 LNHNV and CDR2 YYDKDF (reference sequence). This CDR3 is CATSRGGLAGQETQYF. The DNA of the CDR3 is TGTGCCACCAGCAGAGGGGGATTAGCGGGCCAAGAGACCCAGTACTTC.

The V and J genes are TRBV7-2 and TRBJ2-5, with D perhaps TRBD1 (5 bases). The CDR3 extends over 14 amino acids. Germline V gene lookup returns CDR1 SGHTA and CDR2 FQGNSA. Trimming cost V 2 bases and J 4 bases, with 11 bases left between them. Written as DNA, the CDR3 is TGTGCCAGCAGCTTATTTCCAGGGCGAGAGACCCAGTACTTC. This encodes CASSLFPGRETQYF.

The chain employs TRBV2 and TRBJ1-2; D is undetermined. Trimming cost V 0 bases and J 8 bases, with 13 bases left between them. Germline CDR1 and CDR2: SNHLY and FYNNEI. This CDR3 is 14 amino acids long. Written as DNA, the CDR3 is TGTGCCAGCAGTGAAGCCCTTAAAGCTGGGGGCTACACCTTC. Translating it yields CASSEALKAGGYTF.

This clonotype occurred a few times. V usage is TRBV7-9 and J usage is TRBJ2-1; TRBD1 matches at 7 bases. V was pared by 5 bases and J by 4 bases, with 23 bases of the junction left unmatched. The CDR3 is 20 residues long. Germline CDR1 is SEHNR and CDR2 is FQNEAQ (reference sequence). The CDR3, as DNA: TGTGCCAGCAGCCCATTTTCCGGGACAGAGATATTTTCCTTATACAATGAGCAGTTCTTC. This codes for CASSPFSGTEIFSLYNEQFF.